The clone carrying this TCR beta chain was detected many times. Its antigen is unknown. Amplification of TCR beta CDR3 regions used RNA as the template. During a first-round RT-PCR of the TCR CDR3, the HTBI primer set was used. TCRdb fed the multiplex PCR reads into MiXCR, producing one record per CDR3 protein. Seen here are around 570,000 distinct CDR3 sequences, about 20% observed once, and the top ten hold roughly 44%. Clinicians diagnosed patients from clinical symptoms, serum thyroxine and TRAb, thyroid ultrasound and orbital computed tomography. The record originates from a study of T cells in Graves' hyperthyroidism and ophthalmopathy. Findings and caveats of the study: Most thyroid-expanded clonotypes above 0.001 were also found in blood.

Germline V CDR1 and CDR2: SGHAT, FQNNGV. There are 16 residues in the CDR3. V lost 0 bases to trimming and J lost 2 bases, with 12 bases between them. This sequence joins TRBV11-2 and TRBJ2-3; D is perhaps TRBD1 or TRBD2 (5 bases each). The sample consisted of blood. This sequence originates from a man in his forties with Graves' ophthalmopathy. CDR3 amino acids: CASSLEGRAYTDTQYF. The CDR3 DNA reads TGTGCCAGCAGCTTAGAGGGGCGGGCCTACACAGATACGCAGTATTTT.